This entry lists 12 T cell receptor beta chains sequenced from one sample in a study of response to subunit inactivated influenza vaccine. A single record per CDR3 protein comes from TCRdb applying MiXCR to the RT-PCR reads. In the table there are around 480,000 distinct CDR3 sequences, about 17% of which are singletons. Sample: CD4+ T cells sorted from PBMCs, taken around 25 months after vaccination. The receptor source for this set is a man aged 45 to 70 who received an inactivated influenza vaccine.

This clonotype has more than one count but fewer than ten. V usage is TRBV24-1 and J usage is TRBJ2-1; the match to TRBD1 covers 7 bases. From germline, CDR1 is KGHDR and CDR2 SFDVKD. There are 16 residues in the CDR3. The J segment lost 2 bases and the V segment lost 1 base, leaving 4 bases of the junction unmatched. The CDR3 loop is CATSDFRTGPYNEQFF. In DNA form, the CDR3 reads TGTGCCACCAGTGATTTCCGGACAGGCCCCTACAATGAGCAGTTCTTC.

Only a few counts were recorded for this clonotype. This chain connects TRBV4-1 to TRBJ2-3; 10 bases match TRBD2. The CDR3 is made up of 19 amino acids. Germline V lookup: CDR1 MGHRA, CDR2 YSYEKL. V was pared by 0 bases and J by 5 bases, with 14 bases of the junction left unmatched. The CDR3 nucleotides are TGCGCCAGCAGCCAAGATCTTAGGGGGCTAGCGGGGGTGAAAGATACGCAGTATTTT. Translated: CASSQDLRGLAGVKDTQYF.

CDR3 residues: CASTSYGTPGIQYF. Written as DNA, the CDR3 is TGTGCCAGCACCTCCTACGGGACCCCTGGCATTCAGTACTTC. The chain recombines TRBV7-2 with TRBJ2-4; tentatively, D is TRBD1 or TRBD2 (5 bases each). CDR1 is SGHTA, CDR2 FQGNSA, per germline. The V end was cut by 7 bases, the J end by 9 bases, with 19 bases between. This CDR3 has 14 amino acids.

This clonotype was picked up many times. The rearrangement links TRBV20-1 to TRBJ2-4; tentatively, D is TRBD2 (6 bases). Germline-derived CDR1 and CDR2 are DFQATT and SNEGSKA (reference sequence). CDR3 length equals 14 residues. V was shortened by 6 bases and J by 6 bases, with 18 bases between the two germline ends. CDR3 loop: CSARGLLGGNIQYF. CDR3 DNA: TGCAGTGCACGGGGACTTCTCGGGGGAAACATTCAGTACTTC.

This clonotype was picked up a small number of times. The rearrangement uses TRBV12-3 or TRBV12-4 and TRBJ1-1; D remains unclear. V lost 7 bases, J lost 0 bases, and 9 bases lay in between. CDR3 length equals 13 residues. The CDR3 spells CASNPRLNTEAFF. The CDR3 bases are TGTGCCAGCAACCCTCGTTTGAACACTGAAGCTTTCTTT.

V and J are TRBV12-3 or TRBV12-4 and TRBJ1-5; 7 bases are shared with TRBD1. The trim removed 6 bases at V and 2 bases at J, leaving 10 bases unmatched. The CDR3 is 16 amino acids. CDR3 sequence reads: CASRVSGGFGNQPQHF. The CDR3 bases are TGTGCCAGCAGGGTCTCAGGGGGGTTCGGCAATCAGCCCCAGCATTTT.

This clonotype occurred a few times. V gene TRBV20-1 combines with J gene TRBJ1-1, with D possibly matching TRBD1 (5 bases). The V and J ends lost 1 base and 0 bases respectively, with 12 bases between them. CDR1 and CDR2 from the germline V gene are DFQATT and SNEGSKA (reference sequence). The length of the CDR3 is 15 residues. The CDR3 DNA follows: TGCAGTGCTAGAGGAAGACAGAACATGAACACTGAAGCTTTCTTT. Residues: CSARGRQNMNTEAFF.

This clonotype was seen only a few times. The gene calls are TRBV5-1 and TRBJ2-5, with 12 nucleotides matching TRBD1. Trimming at V came to 4 bases and at J to 5 bases, leaving 6 bases not matched to a gene. Germline lookup yields CDR1 SGHRS and CDR2 YFSETQ. The CDR3 consists of 15 residues. As DNA, the CDR3 is TGCGCCAGCAGCGGGGGACAGGGGGCGTATGAGACCCAGTACTTC. Protein sequence: CASSGGQGAYETQYF.

This clonotype was detected a few times. One end of the junction does not line up with germline, which may come from a read error. V is TRBV7-7 and J is TRBJ2-5, with D unresolved. The CDR3 extends over 14 amino acids. Germline CDR1 reads SSHAT; CDR2 reads FNYEAQ (reference sequence). CDR3 amino acids: CASSLELLFGTQYF. The CDR3 nucleotides read TGTGCTAGCAGCTTAGAACTTCTCTTTGGGACCCAGTACTTC.

This clonotype was seen a handful of times. The rearrangement uses TRBV11-2 and TRBJ2-3; weak D call: TRBD2 (6 bases). V gave up 4 bases and J gave up 6 bases, with 20 bases separating them. The CDR3 sequence is 16 residues long. Germline-derived CDR1 and CDR2 are SGHAT and FQNNGV. DNA for the CDR3: TGTGCCAGCAGCTCACCTTCAGGTCCGGCGGGGGATACGCAGTATTTT. Protein product: CASSSPSGPAGDTQYF. Full variable domain (rest looked up from reference TRBV11-2 and TRBJ2-3): EAGVAQSPRYKIIEKRQSVAFWCNPISGHATLYWYQQILGQGPKLLIQFQNNGVVDDSQLPKDRFSAERLKGVDSTLKIQPAKLEDSAVYLCASSSPSGPAGDTQYFGPGTRLTVL.

This clonotype has only a few counts. The genes are TRBV7-8 and TRBJ2-7, with TRBD2 identical over 8 bases. The CDR3 has 15 residues. V dropped 4 bases and J dropped 4; count of bases not matched to a gene: 9. In germline, CDR1 is SGHVS, CDR2 FQNEAQ. The CDR3 nucleotides read TGTGCCAGCAGCTGGGGGGCGGGAGGAGGTTACGAGCAGTACTTC. This gives the protein CASSWGAGGGYEQYF.

This clonotype was seen a few times. This sequence joins TRBV3-1 and TRBJ2-3; D is possibly TRBD1 (5 bases). There are 16 residues in the CDR3. Germline assignment: CDR1 LGHDT and CDR2 YNNKEL (reference sequence). V lost 0 bases to trimming and J lost 5 bases, with 15 bases between them. This chain's CDR3 is CASSQERTSRVDTQYF. CDR3 sequence (DNA): TGTGCCAGCAGCCAAGAAAGGACCTCCAGGGTAGATACGCAGTATTTT.